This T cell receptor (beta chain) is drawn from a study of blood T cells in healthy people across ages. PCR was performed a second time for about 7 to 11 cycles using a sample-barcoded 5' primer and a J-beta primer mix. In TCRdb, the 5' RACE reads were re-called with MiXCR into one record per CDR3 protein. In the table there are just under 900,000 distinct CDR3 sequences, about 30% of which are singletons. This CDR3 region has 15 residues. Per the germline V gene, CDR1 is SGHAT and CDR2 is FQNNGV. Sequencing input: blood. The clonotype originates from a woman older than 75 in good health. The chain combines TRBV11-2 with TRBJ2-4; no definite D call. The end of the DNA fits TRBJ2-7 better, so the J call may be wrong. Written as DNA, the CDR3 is TGTGCCAGCAGCTTAGACAGGCCCATCCTCTGCGAGCAGTACTTC. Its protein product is CASSLDRPILCEQYF.